Described below is a single T cell receptor (beta chain) sequence and its context. Its antigen is not known. Although they were nominally healthy when sampled, donors likely had unrecorded immune exposures. This record belongs to a study of cytomegalovirus exposure and HLA in healthy donors. Study-wide background: Earlier work reported 100 million to 130 million unique TCR beta sequences from 180 million or so T cells. Study-wide results and limits: Some TCR beta chains (more than 150 of them) were listed as cytomegalovirus-associated.

60 Vbeta and 13 Jbeta primers were used in PCR. Only in-frame clones appear in the TCRdb table, and some are missing; sequencing was by immunoSEQ multiplex PCR. The data hold around 85,000 clones, with about 69% observed a single time. This sequence was found in a man in his sixties in good health and CMV-seronegative. The sample consisted of PBMCs.

CDR3 amino acids: CASRDPRGVYNSPLHF. For the CDR3, the DNA is TGCGCCAGCAGGGACCCACGGGGGGTTTATAATTCACCCCTCCACTTT. The rearrangement links TRBV4-1 to TRBJ1-6; a weak D match, TRBD1 (5 bases). V lost 6 bases and J 4 bases, leaving 16 bases between the germline ends. Germline loops: CDR1 MGHRA, CDR2 YSYEKL. The length of the CDR3 is 16 residues.